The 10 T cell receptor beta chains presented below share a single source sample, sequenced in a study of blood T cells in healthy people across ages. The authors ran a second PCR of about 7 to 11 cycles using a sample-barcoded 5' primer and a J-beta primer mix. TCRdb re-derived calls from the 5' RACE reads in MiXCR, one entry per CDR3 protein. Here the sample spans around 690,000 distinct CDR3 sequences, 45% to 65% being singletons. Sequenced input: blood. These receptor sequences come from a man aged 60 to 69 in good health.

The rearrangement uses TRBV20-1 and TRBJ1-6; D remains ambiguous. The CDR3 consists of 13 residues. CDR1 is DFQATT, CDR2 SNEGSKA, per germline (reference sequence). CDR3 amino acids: CGPRELGPSPLHF. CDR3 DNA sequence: TGCGGTCCCAGAGAACTTGGACCTTCACCCCTCCACTTT.

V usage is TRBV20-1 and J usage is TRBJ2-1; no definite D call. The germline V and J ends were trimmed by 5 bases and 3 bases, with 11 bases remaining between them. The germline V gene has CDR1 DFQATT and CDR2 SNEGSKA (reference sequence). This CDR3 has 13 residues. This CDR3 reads CSARQVYYNEQFF. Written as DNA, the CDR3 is TGCAGTGCTCGGCAGGTTTACTACAATGAGCAGTTCTTC.

CDR3 in DNA: TGTGCCACCAGTTCGGGACAGGGTTGGTCCAATGAGCAGTTCTTC. This sequence encodes CATSSGQGWSNEQFF. V gene TRBV24-1 combines with J gene TRBJ2-1; 9 bases line up with TRBD1. Germline CDR1 KGHDR, CDR2 SFDVKD. This CDR3 has 15 amino acids. Trimming removed 6 bases from V and 6 bases from J; junction bases left unmatched: 8.

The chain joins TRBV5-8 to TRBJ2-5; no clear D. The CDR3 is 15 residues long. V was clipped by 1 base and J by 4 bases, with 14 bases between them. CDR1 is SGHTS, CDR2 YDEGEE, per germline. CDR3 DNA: TGTGCCAGCAGCTTGACGGGCAGCCTTGGAGAGACCCAGTACTTC. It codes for CASSLTGSLGETQYF.

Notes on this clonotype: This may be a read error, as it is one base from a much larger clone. The CDR3 reads CASSQGAGGYNEQLF. In DNA form, the CDR3 reads TGTGCCAGCAGCCAAGGGGCAGGGGGCTACAATGAGCAGTTATTC. The chain couples TRBV4-2 to TRBJ2-1; 8 bases map to TRBD1. The CDR3 length is 15 residues. Germline CDR1 is LGHNA and CDR2 is YNFKEQ.

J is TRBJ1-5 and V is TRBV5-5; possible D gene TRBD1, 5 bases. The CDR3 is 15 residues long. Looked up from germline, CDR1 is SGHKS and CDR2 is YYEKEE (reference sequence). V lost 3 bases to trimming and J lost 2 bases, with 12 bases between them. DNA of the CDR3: TGTGCCAGCAGCTGGGACGGAGGGGGCAATCAGCCCCAGCATTTT. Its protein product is CASSWDGGGNQPQHF. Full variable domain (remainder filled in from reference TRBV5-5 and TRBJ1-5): DAGVTQSPTHLIKTRGQQVTLRCSPISGHKSVSWYQQVLGQGPQFIFQYYEKEERGRGNFPDRFSARQFPNYSSELNVNALLLGDSALYLCASSWDGGGNQPQHFGDGTRLSIL.

The CDR3 loop reads CASSVRAGETQYF. The CDR3 DNA follows: TGTGCCAGCAGTGTAAGGGCCGGAGAGACCCAGTACTTC. This chain joins TRBV27 and TRBJ2-5, with D uncertain. The CDR3 spans 13 residues. V was trimmed by 5 bases and J by 4 bases, leaving 11 bases between them. Germline lookup yields CDR1 MNHEY and CDR2 SMNVEV (reference sequence).

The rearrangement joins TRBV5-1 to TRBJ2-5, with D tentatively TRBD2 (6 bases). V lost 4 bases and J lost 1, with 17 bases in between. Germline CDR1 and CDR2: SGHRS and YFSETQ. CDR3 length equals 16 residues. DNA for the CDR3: TGCGCCAGCAGCCCTGCTAGCGACAGCTCCCAAGAGACCCAGTACTTC. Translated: CASSPASDSSQETQYF.

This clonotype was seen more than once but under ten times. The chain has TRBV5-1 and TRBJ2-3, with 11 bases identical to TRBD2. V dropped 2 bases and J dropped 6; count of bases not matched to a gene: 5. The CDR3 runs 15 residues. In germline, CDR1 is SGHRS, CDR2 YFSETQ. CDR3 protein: CASSLLAGAPDTQYF. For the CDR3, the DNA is TGCGCCAGCAGCTTACTAGCGGGGGCGCCGGATACGCAGTATTTT.

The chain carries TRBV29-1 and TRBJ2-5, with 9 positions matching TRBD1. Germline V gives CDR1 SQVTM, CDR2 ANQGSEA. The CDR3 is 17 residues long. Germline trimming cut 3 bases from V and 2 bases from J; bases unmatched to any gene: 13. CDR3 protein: CSVDSLKGQGRQETQYF. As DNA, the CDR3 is TGCAGCGTTGATTCGCTTAAGGGACAGGGTCGACAAGAGACCCAGTACTTC. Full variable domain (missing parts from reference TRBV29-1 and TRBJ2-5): SAVISQKPSRDICQRGTSLTIQCQVDSQVTMMFWYRQQPGQSLTLIATANQGSEATYESGFVIDKFPISRPNLTFSTLTVSNMSPEDSSIYLCSVDSLKGQGRQETQYFGPGTRLLVL.